This is a list of T cell receptor beta chains from one sample in a study of control samples from healthy donors and cancer patients. The protocol was immunoSEQ multiplex PCR, while the TCRdb copy is restricted to in-frame clones and leaves out a portion. The repertoire holds 120,000 or so clones, with roughly 89% as singletons. Sequencing input: blood. The receptors derive from a young man in good health. Both conserved end residues are part of each CDR3. Each record gives: V gene, D gene, clone size, J gene, CDR3 DNA, CDR3 protein. D genes are given only for firm matches. Size is omitted from some rows. Given values are once, few, many or a class for expanded clones.

TRBV10-1	.	.	TRBJ2-3	TGCGCCAGCAGTGAGTCAGGGGCAGATACGCAGTATTTT	CASSESGADTQYF
TRBV5-1	.	once	TRBJ2-1	TGCGCCAGCACCCCAGTCCTAGCAAGGGGTCTAGGTAGGCAGTTCTTC	CASTPVLARGLGRQFF
TRBV21-1	.	.	TRBJ1-1	TGTGCCAGCGGGCAGGGGGGCGCAACTGAAGCTTTCTTT	CASGQGGATEAFF
TRBV4-1	.	.	TRBJ2-5	TGCGCCAGCAGCCTTTCAGCAGGGGAAGAGACCCAGTACTTC	CASSLSAGEETQYF
TRBV12-3/TRBV12-4	.	.	TRBJ1-1	TGTGCCAGCAGTATTATGGCCAACACTGAAGCTTTCTTT	CASSIMANTEAFF
TRBV5-8	TRBD1	.	TRBJ2-3	TGTGCCAGCAGCTCGGGACAGGGGCCAGATACGCAGTATTTT	CASSSGQGPDTQYF
TRBV5-1	.	.	TRBJ1-5	TGCGCCAGCAGCTTCGATACCCGGGACAGCAATCAGCCCCAGCATTTT	CASSFDTRDSNQPQHF
TRBV18	.	once	TRBJ1-2	TGTGCCAGCTCAGCACAGGGTTCGTATGGCTACACCTTC	CASSAQGSYGYTF
TRBV5-1	.	once	TRBJ1-4	TGCGCCAGCAGCTTGAACGAGGGGGAAAAACTGTTTTTT	CASSLNEGEKLFF
TRBV7-9	.	.	TRBJ2-2	TGTGCCACCGGGGAAGGGGAGCTGTTTTTT	CATGEGELFF
TRBV30	.	.	TRBJ1-2	TGTGCCTTTTACCCGGGCCCAGGCTATGGCTACACCTTC	CAFYPGPGYGYTF
TRBV5-1	.	.	TRBJ1-1	TGCGCCAGCAGTGACTATTTCGGCGGCACTGAAGCTTTCTTT	CASSDYFGGTEAFF
TRBV5-6	TRBD1	.	TRBJ2-3	TGTGCCAGCAGCTTGCGGACAGGGGTCAGCACAGATACGCAGTATTTT	CASSLRTGVSTDTQYF
TRBV2	.	.	TRBJ1-4	TGTGCCAGCAGTGATGGGAGCGCAAAACTGTTTTTT	CASSDGSAKLFF
TRBV30	TRBD2	.	TRBJ2-7	TGTGCCTGGACTGGACTAGCGCGGGAGCAGTACTTC	CAWTGLAREQYF
TRBV28	.	.	TRBJ1-1	TGTGCCAGCACTATTATGGGTGCCAATGAAGCTTTCTTT	CASTIMGANEAFF
TRBV30	.	.	TRBJ1-6	TGTGCCTGGAGTATAAATACGAATTCACCCCTCCACTTT	CAWSINTNSPLHF
TRBV2	.	.	TRBJ2-7	TGTGCCAGCAGTGAAGCGGTGGTCGGGAACGAGCAGTACTTC	CASSEAVVGNEQYF